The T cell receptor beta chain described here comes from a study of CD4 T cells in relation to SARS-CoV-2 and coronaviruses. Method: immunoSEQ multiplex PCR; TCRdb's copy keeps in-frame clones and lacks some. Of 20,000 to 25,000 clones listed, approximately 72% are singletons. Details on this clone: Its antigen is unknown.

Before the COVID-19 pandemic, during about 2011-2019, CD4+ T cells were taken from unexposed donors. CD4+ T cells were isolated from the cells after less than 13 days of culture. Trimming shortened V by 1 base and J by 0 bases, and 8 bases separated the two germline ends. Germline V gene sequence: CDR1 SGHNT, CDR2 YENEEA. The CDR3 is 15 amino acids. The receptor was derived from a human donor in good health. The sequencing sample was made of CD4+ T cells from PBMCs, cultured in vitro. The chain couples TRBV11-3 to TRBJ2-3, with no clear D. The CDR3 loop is CASSLVAGSTDTQYF. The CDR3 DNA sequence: TGTGCCAGCAGCTTAGTCGCAGGAAGCACAGATACGCAGTATTTT.